The present entry profiles one T cell receptor (beta chain) with its context. The target antigen is unknown. Profiling relied on immunoSEQ multiplex PCR, and the TCRdb table lists in-frame clones only, not all of them. The table has roughly 140,000 clones, 85% to 90% seen once; the top ten hold roughly 1.7%. This entry belongs to a study of T cell responses to AZD1222 COVID-19 vaccine. Study-level points and caveats: There were mostly white British donors and more females than males, and clonal diversity was possibly underestimated. Only 5 or 6 people who got AZD1222 tested seropositive at baseline. Per reports, nearly half of all spike-specific TCRs target regions that are unmutated in variants.

V was cut by 6 bases and J by 5 bases, with 13 bases left in between. There are 13 residues in the CDR3. From germline, CDR1 is MNHEY and CDR2 SMNVEV (reference sequence). The specimen comprised peripheral blood, sampled 28 days after the second AZD1222 dose. The V gene is TRBV27, the J gene TRBJ1-1; D not resolved. The source is an adult who received the AZD1222 COVID-19 vaccine. CDR3 loop: CASRLARVTEAFF. In nucleotides, the CDR3 is TGTGCCAGCAGGTTGGCAAGGGTTACTGAAGCTTTCTTT.